The 8 T cell receptor beta chains below were found in one sample sequenced in a study of T-cell memory formation after mild COVID-19. TCRdb reanalysed the 5' RACE reads using MiXCR and keeps one entry per CDR3 protein. The table lists a few hundred thousand distinct CDR3 sequences, 20% to 25% of them singletons, with roughly a fifth in the top ten. The sample taken for sequencing was PBMCs or a T cell subset sorted from them (not recorded which). All receptors derive from a man between 18 and 29 years old who had mild COVID-19 (a few samples of this study predate the infection). Cell type and time point are not known.

This clonotype was seen a few times. This rearrangement joins TRBV7-9 to TRBJ2-3, with 9 bases fitting TRBD1. The CDR3 consists of 15 residues. V gave up 5 bases and J gave up 0 bases; unmatched junction bases: 3. The V gene's germline CDR1 is SEHNR and CDR2 FQNEAQ (reference sequence). This chain's CDR3 is CASSVGTGSTDTQYF. DNA of the CDR3: TGTGCCAGCAGCGTCGGGACAGGGAGCACAGATACGCAGTATTTT.

This clonotype was counted only a few times. The chain combines TRBV20-1 with TRBJ1-2; D is perhaps TRBD1 (5 bases). Trimming shortened V by 0 bases and J by 4 bases, and 12 bases separated the two germline ends. The germline V gene encodes CDR1 DFQATT and CDR2 SNEGSKA (reference sequence). The CDR3 is 14 residues long. CDR3 loop: CSARDGQGGYGYTF. The CDR3 DNA reads TGCAGTGCTAGAGATGGGCAGGGCGGCTATGGCTACACCTTC.

This rearrangement joins TRBV5-1 to TRBJ1-6; a possible D gene is TRBD1 (5 bases). Trimming took off 0 bases at V and 10 bases at J, with 11 bases between the two ends. The CDR3 runs 14 residues. Per germline, CDR1 SGHRS and CDR2 YFSETQ. CDR3 in amino acids: CASSLAGISSPLHF. The CDR3 DNA reads as TGCGCCAGCAGCTTGGCAGGGATTAGCTCACCCCTCCACTTT.

The chain carries TRBV29-1 and TRBJ1-1; D might be TRBD1 (5 bases). Germline CDR1 SQVTM, CDR2 ANQGSEA. The CDR3 is made up of 13 amino acids. V lost 8 bases to trimming and J lost 5 bases, with 18 bases between them. CDR3 residues: CSSWLAGMTEAFF. Written as DNA, the CDR3 is TGCAGCTCCTGGCTGGCAGGGATGACTGAAGCTTTCTTT.

This clonotype came up many times. This chain connects TRBV6-6 to TRBJ1-3; D not resolved. The CDR3 extends over 12 amino acids. CDR1 and CDR2 from the germline V gene are MNHNY and SVGAGI (reference sequence). Trimming shortened V by 8 bases and J by 8 bases, and 13 bases separated the two germline ends. The CDR3 sequence: CASVAVSDTIYF. In nucleotides, the CDR3 is TGTGCCAGCGTCGCGGTTTCCGACACCATATATTTT.

V usage is TRBV4-1 and J usage is TRBJ2-2; the match to TRBD1 covers 8 bases. The germline V gene encodes CDR1 MGHRA and CDR2 YSYEKL. V trimming: 1 base; J trimming: 7 bases; junction bases outside the gene matches: 8. This CDR3 comprises 16 residues. The CDR3 sequence is CASSQVARGLGGELFF. CDR3 DNA sequence: TGCGCCAGCAGCCAAGTAGCCAGGGGGCTCGGCGGGGAGCTGTTTTTT.

The chain links TRBV18 to TRBJ1-1; D gene unclear. This CDR3 comprises 13 residues. V was trimmed by 3 bases and J by 5 bases, leaving 10 bases between them. The V gene's germline CDR1 is KGHSH and CDR2 LQKENI. The CDR3 DNA reads TGTGCCAGCTCACCGCCGTACCCAACTGAAGCTTTCTTT. It translates to CASSPPYPTEAFF. The entire variable domain, with the rest obtained from reference TRBV18 and TRBJ1-1, is as follows: NAGVMQNPRHLVRRRGQEARLRCSPMKGHSHVYWYRQLPEEGLKFMVYLQKENIIDESGMPKERFSAEFPKEGPSILRIQQVVRGDSAAYFCASSPPYPTEAFFGQGTRLTVV.

This clonotype was found a few times. The rearrangement joins TRBV28 to TRBJ2-7; 7 positions agree with TRBD2. The germline V gene has CDR1 MDHEN and CDR2 SYDVKM. Losses at the gene ends were 8 bases for V and 3 bases for J; bases not matched to a gene: 10. The CDR3 extends over 14 amino acids. The CDR3 region has the DNA TGTGCCAGCGGTGGGGGGGAATCGCGCTACGAGCAGTACGTC. Amino acid sequence: CASGGGESRYEQYV.